This T cell receptor (beta chain) was documented in a study of blood T cell repertoires in COVID-19. Study background: Samples of COVID-19 (acute and convalescent) were obtained from the United States, Italy and Spain. PBMCs, B-cell-depleted T cells, or T cells were the source of the cDNA or gDNA that made up the material.

In the original workflow: By means of reference gene primer amplification, nucleated cell counts were estimated. The assay was immunoSEQ multiplex PCR, and TCRdb's table has in-frame clones only and misses some. V and J calls and clone size are those listed in that table; D and trimming were worked out from the DNA. The sample contains a few hundred thousand clones, around 90% of which appear only once. CDR1 and CDR2 from the germline V gene are SGHTA and FQGNSA. The V segment lost 5 bases and the J segment 4 bases; nucleotides outside the gene matches: 5. The CDR3 is made up of 15 amino acids. The rearrangement joins TRBV7-2 to TRBJ2-3, with 11 bases lining up with TRBD2. Source material: peripheral blood. The TCR was taken from a woman aged 40 to 50 who had recovered from COVID-19. The CDR3 reads CASSTRTSGSDTQYF. Written as DNA, the CDR3 is TGTGCCAGCAGCACAAGGACTAGCGGGTCAGATACGCAGTATTTT.